These 10 T cell receptor beta chains originate from one sample sequenced in a study of blood T cell repertoires in COVID-19. Assay used: immunoSEQ multiplex PCR; TCRdb lists only in-frame clones, some missing. Among over 200,000 clones listed, approximately 84% were seen once. The material sequenced was PBMCs or T cells enriched from blood (not recorded which). The receptors shown here come from a man in his 60s who had recovered from COVID-19.

The chain has TRBV2 and TRBJ1-1; D is unresolved. With 2 bases removed from V and 4 bases from J, the gap between germline ends came to 14 bases. In germline, CDR1 is SNHLY, CDR2 FYNNEI. CDR3 length equals 15 residues. The CDR3 nucleotides are TGTGCCAGCAGTGAACTTGACTGGGGAGGCACTGAAGCTTTCTTT. Residues: CASSELDWGGTEAFF.

This chain joins TRBV5-5 and TRBJ2-3; 12 bases align to TRBD2. From germline, CDR1 is SGHKS and CDR2 YYEKEE (reference sequence). The length of the CDR3 is 19 residues. Trimming removed 0 bases from V and 1 base from J; junction bases left unmatched: 9. CDR3 region: CASSLVPLTSGGRTDTQYF. CDR3 coding DNA: TGTGCCAGCAGCTTGGTCCCCCTCACTAGCGGGGGGCGCACAGATACGCAGTATTTT.

This sequence joins TRBV5-1 and TRBJ2-1; no clear D. The germline V gene has CDR1 SGHRS and CDR2 YFSETQ. V gave up 0 bases and J gave up 6 bases, with 13 bases separating them. The CDR3 length is 15 residues. CDR3 DNA sequence: TGCGCCAGCAGCTTGGTGGCATTTTTCATCAATGAGCAGTTCTTC. Its translation: CASSLVAFFINEQFF.

This sequence joins TRBV18 and TRBJ1-4; weak D call: TRBD1 (6 bases). The V gene's germline CDR1 is KGHSH and CDR2 LQKENI. V shed 2 bases and J shed 12 bases, with 16 bases lying between them. The CDR3 length is 14 residues. CDR3 DNA: TGTGCCAGCTCACCAGAGAGCAGGGGTAGGGAACTGTTTTTT. This translates into CASSPESRGRELFF.

The chain recombines TRBV7-6 with TRBJ1-6; a possible D gene is TRBD1 (6 bases). Trimming removed 1 base at V and 10 bases at J, with 14 bases between. This CDR3 has 15 amino acids. Looked up from germline, CDR1 is SGHVS and CDR2 is FNYEAQ. The CDR3 coding sequence is TGTGCCAGCAGCTTAGAGGGCAGGGGAGGGTCACCCCTCCACTTT. Protein: CASSLEGRGGSPLHF.

The chain uses TRBV5-4 and TRBJ2-3, with TRBD1 matching over 9 bases. V was clipped by 5 bases and J by 5 bases; unmatched bases: 6. Looked up from germline, CDR1 is SGHNT and CDR2 is YYREEE (reference sequence). The CDR3 is made up of 14 amino acids. CDR3: CASSHWTGEDTQYF. The CDR3 bases are TGTGCCAGCAGTCACTGGACAGGGGAAGATACGCAGTATTTT.

This clone occurred once. The chain carries TRBV11-3 and TRBJ1-4; D ambiguous. The CDR3 loop spans 11 amino acids. The V end was cut by 3 bases, the J end by 6 bases, with 2 bases between. Germline V gives CDR1 SGHNT, CDR2 YENEEA. In DNA, the CDR3 is TGTGCCAGCAGCTTCGATGAAAAACTGTTTTTT. Protein sequence: CASSFDEKLFF.

The rearrangement joins TRBV29-1 to TRBJ2-3, with D possibly matching TRBD2 (6 bases). With 4 bases removed from V and 0 bases from J, the gap between germline ends came to 11 bases. Germline CDR1 is SQVTM and CDR2 is ANQGSEA. The CDR3 loop spans 14 amino acids. CDR3 sequence reads: CSVGGGYSTDTQYF. The CDR3 bases are TGCAGCGTTGGTGGAGGGTATAGCACAGATACGCAGTATTTT.

The chain carries TRBV3-1 (or the pseudogene TRBV3-2) and TRBJ1-1; D remains unclear. Per the germline V gene, CDR1 is LGHDT and CDR2 is YNNKEL (reference sequence). The CDR3 covers 14 residues. Trimming removed 3 bases from V and 0 bases from J, with 8 bases in between. The CDR3 bases are TGTGCCAGCAGCCACAACCCAGTGAACACTGAAGCTTTCTTT. It translates to CASSHNPVNTEAFF.

V and J are TRBV6-4 and TRBJ1-6; 10 nucleotides match TRBD1. V dropped 3 bases and J dropped 9; count of bases not matched to a gene: 2. The CDR3 runs to 14 residues. Germline V gene data show CDR1 as MRHNA and CDR2 as SNTAGT. As DNA, the CDR3 is TGTGCCAGCAGTGAACGGGACAGGGGTTCACCCCTCCACTTT. It encodes CASSERDRGSPLHF.